The following is a TCR beta chain sequence with its context. CDR3 length: 15 amino acids. V shed 1 base, J shed 2 bases, and the junction held 5 bases outside the gene matches. Germline lookup yields CDR1 SGHNT and CDR2 YYREEE (reference sequence). The data belong to a study of blood T cell repertoires in COVID-19. Libraries were prepared by immunoSEQ multiplex PCR; TCRdb keeps only in-frame clonotypes and omits some of them. The repertoire holds tens of thousands of clones, roughly 85% seen once, with roughly an eighth in the top ten. The TCR was taken from a human donor in a cohort sampled during active COVID-19. The sequenced material came from peripheral blood. The J gene is TRBJ2-7, the V gene TRBV5-4, with 8 bases fitting TRBD2. CDR3 sequence (DNA): TGTGCCAGCAGCTTGTTGCGGGAGGCCCCCTACGAGCAGTACTTC. Encoded protein: CASSLLREAPYEQYF.